The entry below describes one TCR beta chain. The antigen is undetermined. The data stem from a study of cytomegalovirus exposure and HLA in healthy donors. Study at large: In a later analysis, it was reported that the approximately 110 validation repertoires had been produced on the same platform as the roughly 610 repertoires belonging to the first cohort. General study results and limits: Some TCR beta chains (around 180 of them) were listed as cytomegalovirus-associated. In vitro checks showed that three CMV-associated chains really do target CMV antigens.

J gave up 11 bases and V 4 bases, and 6 bases lay outside the gene matches. The CDR3 has 13 residues. Germline loops: CDR1 MRHNA, CDR2 SNTAGT. The table came from immunoSEQ multiplex PCR; TCRdb's copy has only in-frame clones and leaves some out. There are around 260,000 clones in the sample; 80% to 95% occur only once, and approximately 3% lies in the top ten. This chain joins TRBV6-4 and TRBJ2-1; 9 positions match TRBD2. Specimen: PBMCs. This clonotype was obtained from a woman younger than 45 in good health and CMV-seronegative. The CDR3, as DNA: TGTGCCAGCAGTGGAGAGGCGGGAGGGCAGCAGTTCTTC. Its protein product is CASSGEAGGQQFF.